In its sample, the clone carrying this TCR beta chain was seen once. Its antigen is as yet unknown. These data originate in a study of cytomegalovirus exposure and HLA in healthy donors. The PCR contained 60 Vbeta and 13 Jbeta primers. The data were produced by immunoSEQ multiplex PCR, yet TCRdb's version contains in-frame clones alone and is incomplete. Here the sample spans about 150,000 clones, around 77% being singletons. Investigators did not record CMV serostatus for this donor. Findings of the study overall: Trimming of TCR beta V- and J-genes showed a link, identified in a later analysis, to a missense DCLRE1C variant.

The CDR3 has 14 amino acids. V lost 10 bases to trimming and J lost 0 bases, with 12 bases between them. Germline V gene lookup returns CDR1 SGHVS and CDR2 FNYEAQ. The V call is TRBV7-6, the J call TRBJ1-4, with D perhaps matching TRBD1 (5 bases). The sequencing sample was made of PBMCs. This receptor was identified in a man aged 30 to 45 in good health. The CDR3 protein is CAMGGIATNEKLFF. CDR3 bases: TGTGCCATGGGGGGGATCGCAACTAATGAAAAACTGTTTTTT.